A single sample is the source of the 20 T cell receptor beta chains below, sequenced in a study of blood T cells in healthy people across ages. A second PCR of about 6 to 11 cycles used a sample-barcoded 5' primer and a J-beta primer mix. TCRdb used MiXCR to reprocess the 5' RACE reads, holding one entry per CDR3 protein. The sample consists of roughly 730,000 distinct CDR3 sequences, roughly 50% of them appearing once. Sequenced: blood. These receptors came from a man aged 40-55 years in good health.

The chain is built from TRBV7-2 and TRBJ2-7; TRBD2 might be the D (5 bases). Trimming left V 5 bases short and J 7 bases short, with 18 bases between. The CDR3 contains 14 residues. The germline gives CDR1 SGHTA, CDR2 FQGNSA. Written as DNA, the CDR3 is TGTGCCAGCAGCCCCCTCGAGGGAGCTGGTGAGCAGTACTTC. It encodes CASSPLEGAGEQYF.

This clonotype occurred many times. The V call is TRBV20-1, the J call TRBJ2-5; TRBD1 or TRBD2 may be the D gene (5 bases each). From germline, CDR1 is DFQATT and CDR2 SNEGSKA (reference sequence). V lost 5 bases and J 4 bases, leaving 14 bases between the germline ends. CDR3 size: 13 residues. The chain's CDR3 is CSAVGEGRETQYF. The DNA of the CDR3 is TGCAGTGCTGTCGGTGAGGGGCGAGAGACCCAGTACTTC.

The genes are TRBV7-2 and TRBJ1-5, with D hard to call. V lost 2 bases, J lost 3 bases, and 11 bases lay in between. In germline, CDR1 is SGHTA, CDR2 FQGNSA. This CDR3 comprises 15 residues. The CDR3 region has the DNA TGTGCCAGCAGCTTACGGGTTGTAAACAATCAGCCCCAGCATTTT. Amino acid sequence: CASSLRVVNNQPQHF.

The chain links TRBV12-3 or TRBV12-4 to TRBJ1-1; tentative D call: TRBD1 (6 bases). The V end was cut by 5 bases, the J end by 8 bases, with 15 bases between. This CDR3 has 13 residues. The CDR3 region is CASSRKGGGEAFF. The CDR3 nucleotides are TGTGCCAGCAGTCGGAAGGGGGGCGGGGAAGCTTTCTTT.

This clonotype was seen at least ten times. The V and J genes are TRBV7-2 and TRBJ1-2; D remains ambiguous. The CDR3 consists of 12 residues. CDR1 is SGHTA and CDR2 is FQGNSA in the germline V gene. Trimming pared 5 bases from V and 0 bases from J, leaving 4 bases between. DNA for the CDR3: TGTGCCAGCAGCCGCACTAACTATGGCTACACCTTC. Translated, it gives CASSRTNYGYTF.

The J gene is TRBJ2-5, the V gene TRBV15, with no clear D. The CDR3 has 12 amino acids. Germline-derived CDR1 and CDR2 are LNHNV and YYDKDF (reference sequence). V lost 3 bases to trimming and J lost 0 bases, with 2 bases between them. The CDR3 here is CATSSHQETQYF. CDR3 coding DNA: TGTGCCACCAGCAGTCACCAAGAGACCCAGTACTTC.

As to this clonotype: This may stem from a read error, because a much larger clone lies one nucleotide away. The CDR3 DNA is TGTGCCAGCAGCGCCTACTCTGGGGCCAACGTCCTGACTTTC. This gives the protein CASSAYSGANVLTF. The V and J genes are TRBV9 and TRBJ2-6; no reliable D call. Trimming pared 3 bases from V and 0 bases from J, leaving 4 bases between. Germline assignment: CDR1 SGDLS and CDR2 YYNGEE. CDR3 length: 14 residues.

The V and J genes are TRBV7-9 and TRBJ1-6, with D unclear. The CDR3 length is 14 residues. The germline CDR1 and CDR2 sequences are SEHNR and FQNEAQ (reference sequence). V lost 3 bases to trimming and J lost 6 bases, with 9 bases between them. This CDR3 is CASSFAIPNSPLHF. Written as DNA, the CDR3 is TGTGCCAGCAGCTTTGCAATCCCTAATTCACCCCTCCACTTT. Full variable domain (missing parts from reference TRBV7-9 and TRBJ1-6): DTGVSQNPRHKITKRGQNVTFRCDPISEHNRLYWYRQTLGQGPEFLTYFQNEAQLEKSRLLSDRFSAERPKGSFSTLEIQRTEQGDSAMYLCASSFAIPNSPLHFGNGTRLTVT.

The chain has TRBV4-3 and TRBJ2-5; D is perhaps TRBD2 (5 bases). This CDR3 has 15 amino acids. V lost 1 base to trimming and J lost 4 bases, with 13 bases between them. From germline, CDR1 is LGHNA and CDR2 YSLEER. The CDR3 coding sequence is TGCGCCAGCAGCCAAGGGGGAGCCTCTATAGAGACCCAGTACTTC. Protein sequence: CASSQGGASIETQYF.

This rearrangement joins TRBV2 to TRBJ2-5; D may be TRBD2 (6 bases). The V gene lost 6 bases and the J gene lost 4 bases, with 15 bases spanning the gap. Per the germline V gene, CDR1 is SNHLY and CDR2 is FYNNEI. CDR3 length: 14 amino acids. CDR3 loop: CASRQTGVPETQYF. Here the CDR3 DNA reads TGTGCCAGCAGACAAACGGGGGTCCCAGAGACCCAGTACTTC.

The J gene is TRBJ1-4, the V gene TRBV29-1; no reliable D call. Per germline, CDR1 SQVTM and CDR2 ANQGSEA. The CDR3 is 12 residues long. V dropped 0 bases and J dropped 13 bases, with 12 bases sitting between them. For the CDR3, the DNA is TGCAGCGTTGAAGATAATGTCGTGGGACTGTTTTTT. It is translated as CSVEDNVVGLFF. Full variable domain (rest looked up from reference TRBV29-1 and TRBJ1-4): SAVISQKPSRDICQRGTSLTIQCQVDSQVTMMFWYRQQPGQSLTLIATANQGSEATYESGFVIDKFPISRPNLTFSTLTVSNMSPEDSSIYLCSVEDNVVGLFFGSGTQLSVL.

The chain employs TRBV5-5 and TRBJ1-6, with unresolved D. The CDR3 spans 15 residues. The germline V gene has CDR1 SGHKS and CDR2 YYEKEE (reference sequence). Trimming removed 4 bases at V and 16 bases at J, with 24 bases between. CDR3 nucleotide sequence: TGTGCCAGCAGCCGCGTGCCGACGGAGCGGGTTTTACTCCACTTT. This codes for CASSRVPTERVLLHF.

V and J are TRBV9 and TRBJ1-2, with D uncertain. Germline V gene sequence: CDR1 SGDLS, CDR2 YYNGEE. V shed 0 bases and J shed 8 bases, with 14 bases lying between them. This CDR3 has 14 residues. The CDR3 here is CASSVATGVGGYTF. CDR3 nucleotides: TGTGCCAGCAGCGTAGCTACCGGGGTCGGAGGCTACACCTTC.

This clonotype was seen a few times. This chain joins TRBV20-1 and TRBJ2-7; maybe TRBD1 (5 bases). The J call is in doubt because the DNA end fits TRBJ2-5 better. This CDR3 is 16 amino acids long. Germline values: CDR1 DFQATT, CDR2 SNEGSKA (reference sequence). CDR3 coding DNA: TGCAGTGCTAGAGATCGTTGGAGTCAGGGCCGGGAGACCCAGTACTTC. It codes for CSARDRWSQGRETQYF.

A remark on this clonotype: A read error may produce the germline difference seen at one junction end. The gene calls are TRBV4-3 and TRBJ2-3; D gene unclear. CDR3 size: 13 residues. CDR1 is LGHNA and CDR2 is YSLEER in the germline V gene. For the CDR3, the DNA is TGCGCCAGTAGCCAAGACGGTATAACTACGCAGTATTTT. Translated, it gives CASSQDGITTQYF.

This clonotype was recorded a few times. The chain is built from TRBV7-9 and TRBJ2-3; 7 nucleotides align to TRBD2. The CDR3 sequence is 13 residues long. CDR1 SEHNR and CDR2 FQNEAQ come from the germline V gene (reference sequence). The J segment lost 3 bases and the V segment lost 8 bases, leaving 5 bases of the junction unmatched. CDR3 bases: TGTGCCAGCGGGGAGGGGCGGACAGATACGCAGTATTTT. Translating it yields CASGEGRTDTQYF.

This clonotype was detected only a few times. The chain is built from TRBV7-2 and TRBJ2-1; 9 bases are shared with TRBD2. The CDR3 length is 18 residues. The germline V gene has CDR1 SGHTA and CDR2 FQGNSA. V lost 5 bases and J lost 6; bases outside the gene matches: 17. The DNA of the CDR3 is TGTGCCAGCAGCACCCCCTTGGGAGCGGGGGGTTCTTTCAATGAGCAGTTCTTC. Protein sequence: CASSTPLGAGGSFNEQFF.

V and J are TRBV20-1 and TRBJ2-5; possible D gene TRBD2, 6 bases. The germline CDR1 and CDR2 sequences are DFQATT and SNEGSKA (reference sequence). V gave up 1 base and J gave up 4 bases, with 13 bases separating them. This CDR3 has 14 amino acids. The CDR3 loop is CSARAGGSGETQYF. In nucleotides, the CDR3 is TGCAGTGCTAGAGCTGGGGGGAGCGGAGAGACCCAGTACTTC.

The CDR3 DNA is TGCAGTGCTAGTCCCCTCACGGGACAGGACACCGGGGAGCTGTTTTTT. It encodes CSASPLTGQDTGELFF. V gene TRBV20-1 combines with J gene TRBJ2-2; TRBD1 matches at 8 bases. CDR3 length: 16 residues. V lost 3 bases, J lost 3 bases, and 9 bases stayed unmatched. The germline gives CDR1 DFQATT, CDR2 SNEGSKA (reference sequence).

The chain joins TRBV5-6 to TRBJ1-2, with no clear D. Germline V gene data show CDR1 as SGHDT and CDR2 as YYEEEE. V shed 2 bases and J shed 6 bases, with 17 bases lying between them. The CDR3 has 15 residues. The CDR3 nucleotides are TGTGCCAGCAGCTTCTACCGGCGGCCTTTGGATGGCTACACCTTC. Translation gives CASSFYRRPLDGYTF.